This T cell receptor beta chain was recovered during a study of identical twins. V was pared by 11 bases and J by 2 bases, with 7 bases of the junction left unmatched. Germline assignment: CDR1 SGHTA and CDR2 FQGNSA. This CDR3 comprises 13 residues. TCRdb re-called the 5' RACE reads with MiXCR, one entry per CDR3 protein. This table has under 900,000 distinct CDR3 sequences, 15% to 20% appearing once. This clonotype was detected a few times. This same sample was also taken into another study, of T cells expressing NK-cell markers.

Sequenced material: PBMCs. This TCR was recovered from a woman aged 18-29 years in good health. The chain couples TRBV7-2 to TRBJ2-3; 7 nucleotides match TRBD1. CDR3 sequence (DNA): TGTGCCGCCTCGACAGGGCCCACAGATACGCAGTATTTT. Its translation is CAASTGPTDTQYF.